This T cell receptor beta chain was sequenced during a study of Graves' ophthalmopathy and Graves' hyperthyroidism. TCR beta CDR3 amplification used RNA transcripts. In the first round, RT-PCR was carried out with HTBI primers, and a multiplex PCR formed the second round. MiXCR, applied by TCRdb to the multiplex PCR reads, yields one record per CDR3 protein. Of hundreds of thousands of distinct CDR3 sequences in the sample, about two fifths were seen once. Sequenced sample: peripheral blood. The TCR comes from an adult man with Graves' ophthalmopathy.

The CDR3 spells CASSQVTGRAEAFF. The CDR3 DNA reads TGTGCCAGCAGCCAAGTGACAGGGCGAGCTGAAGCTTTCTTT. The chain employs TRBV14 and TRBJ1-1; TRBD1 agrees at 7 bases. Trimming at V came to 1 base and at J to 6 bases, leaving 5 bases not matched to a gene. The CDR3 has 14 residues. The germline V gene encodes CDR1 SGHDN and CDR2 FVKESK.